The 8 T cell receptor beta chains below all came from one sample that was sequenced in a study of identical twins. A single record per CDR3 protein comes from TCRdb applying MiXCR to the 5' RACE reads. The repertoire holds some 440,000 distinct CDR3 sequences, 20% to 30% seen once, with roughly 2.8% in the top ten. This sample also belongs to another study, concerning T cells expressing NK-cell markers.

Sample: CD4+ T cells sorted from blood. These receptors originate from a woman aged 18-30 years in good health.

This rearrangement joins TRBV9 to TRBJ1-1; no definite D call. Trimming stripped 4 bases from V and 5 bases from J, with 18 bases between. The CDR3 length is 15 residues. The germline V gene encodes CDR1 SGDLS and CDR2 YYNGEE. This CDR3 reads CASSPRRWGETEAFF. The CDR3, as DNA: TGTGCCAGCAGCCCCCGAAGGTGGGGAGAGACTGAAGCTTTCTTT.

The chain joins TRBV10-3 to TRBJ1-4, with 8 bases lining up with TRBD1. The CDR3 spans 15 residues. Per germline, CDR1 ENHRY and CDR2 SYGVKD. The V gene end was trimmed by 6 bases and the J gene end by 7 bases; junction bases not matched to a gene: 10. CDR3: CAISLEDREGEKLFF. Here the CDR3 DNA reads TGTGCCATCAGCCTGGAGGACAGGGAGGGTGAAAAACTGTTTTTT.

This clonotype was recorded a few times. The rearrangement uses TRBV15 and TRBJ2-2, with 9 bases fitting TRBD1. The CDR3 totals 16 residues. V shed 3 bases, J shed 3 bases, and the junction held 5 bases outside the gene matches. Per the germline V gene, CDR1 is LNHNV and CDR2 is YYDKDF (reference sequence). Here the CDR3 reads CATSSPGQGYTGELFF. CDR3 bases: TGTGCCACCAGCAGCCCGGGACAGGGCTACACCGGGGAGCTGTTTTTT.

This clonotype was recorded at least ten times. V gene TRBV5-1 combines with J gene TRBJ2-7; 9 bases are a match to TRBD2. V shed 0 bases and J 1 base; nucleotides not matched to a gene: 5. This CDR3 has 16 amino acids. The germline V gene encodes CDR1 SGHRS and CDR2 YFSETQ. In DNA, the CDR3 is TGCGCCAGCAGCTTGGTTCCAGCGGGGGGTTCCTACGAGCAGTACTTC. Its translation is CASSLVPAGGSYEQYF.

This clonotype was counted between two and nine times. CDR3 in amino acids: CSARNTGSGRTDTQYF. CDR3 nucleotide sequence: TGCAGTGCTAGAAATACAGGGAGCGGACGCACAGATACGCAGTATTTT. V is TRBV20-1 and J is TRBJ2-3, with D perhaps TRBD1 (6 bases). This CDR3 is built from 16 residues. V lost 2 bases to trimming and J lost 1 base, with 16 bases between them. The germline gives CDR1 DFQATT, CDR2 SNEGSKA (reference sequence).

This clonotype was counted a few times. The chain recombines TRBV6-1 with TRBJ2-5; maybe TRBD2 (6 bases). Germline-derived CDR1 and CDR2 are MNHNS and SASEGT. Trimming stripped 11 bases from V and 0 bases from J, with 16 bases between. This CDR3 contains 14 residues. As DNA, the CDR3 is TGTGCCGGCCGCCGGGACTCACACCAAGAGACCCAGTACTTC. This gives the protein CAGRRDSHQETQYF.

V usage is TRBV6-1 and J usage is TRBJ1-4; D gene ambiguous. Per germline, CDR1 MNHNS and CDR2 SASEGT. This CDR3 spans 14 amino acids. The germline V and J ends were trimmed by 6 bases and 6 bases, with 14 bases remaining between them. The CDR3 DNA reads as TGTGCCAGCAGACACGGCGTGGGAGATGAAAAACTGTTTTTT. It codes for CASRHGVGDEKLFF.

V is TRBV7-9 and J is TRBJ2-3; tentatively, D is TRBD1 or TRBD2 (5 bases each). Trimming removed 5 bases from V and 2 bases from J, with 11 bases in between. The CDR3 runs to 14 residues. Germline V lookup: CDR1 SEHNR, CDR2 FQNEAQ (reference sequence). CDR3 bases: TGTGCCAGCAGCCCGGGACCATTCACAGATACGCAGTATTTT. Its translation: CASSPGPFTDTQYF.